A selection of T cell receptor beta chains follows, all from one sample in a study of blood T cell repertoires in COVID-19. TCRdb's copy holds only in-frame clones and misses some; the assay was immunoSEQ multiplex PCR. The table includes roughly 250,000 clones, 85% detected once. The sample taken for sequencing was peripheral blood. The receptors here all came from a middle-aged man with acute or convalescent COVID-19. CDR3s include the opening cysteine and the closing phenylalanine or tryptophan. Fields, in order: CDR3 protein, CDR3 DNA, J gene, V gene, clone size, CDR3 length, D gene. A D gene is named only where the DNA matches it firmly. Clone size is not always given. Where it is, it says once, few, many or a class for expanded clones.

cdr3_aa: CASSLGQNYGYTF
cdr3_nt: TGTGCCAGCAGCTTAGGACAAAACTATGGCTACACCTTC
j_call: TRBJ1-2
v_call: TRBV7-2
clone_size: NA
cdr3_length: 13
d_call: NA

cdr3_aa: CAWRMDLVSGTEAFF
cdr3_nt: TGTGCCTGGAGAATGGATTTAGTCTCGGGCACTGAAGCTTTCTTT
j_call: TRBJ1-1
v_call: TRBV30
clone_size: NA
cdr3_length: 15
d_call: NA

cdr3_aa: CASSYSSGNQPQHF
cdr3_nt: TGTGCCAGCAGTTACTCGTCTGGCAATCAGCCCCAGCATTTT
j_call: TRBJ1-5
v_call: TRBV6-6
clone_size: NA
cdr3_length: 14
d_call: NA

cdr3_aa: CASGSIDRDGYTF
cdr3_nt: TGCGCCAGCGGATCAATAGACAGGGACGGCTACACCTTC
j_call: TRBJ1-2
v_call: TRBV10-2
clone_size: once
cdr3_length: 13
d_call: TRBD1

cdr3_aa: CASSFGPQRGGVSDTQYF
cdr3_nt: TGTGCCAGCAGTTTTGGCCCCCAGCGGGGGGGCGTATCAGATACGCAGTATTTT
j_call: TRBJ2-3
v_call: TRBV28
clone_size: NA
cdr3_length: 18
d_call: TRBD2

cdr3_aa: CAISGDRDTGELFF
cdr3_nt: TGTGCCATCAGTGGGGACAGGGACACCGGGGAGCTGTTTTTT
j_call: TRBJ2-2
v_call: TRBV10-3
clone_size: NA
cdr3_length: 14
d_call: TRBD1

cdr3_aa: CASEGSRGSRGYTF
cdr3_nt: TGTGCCTCCGAGGGGTCCAGGGGAAGTCGTGGCTACACCTTC
j_call: TRBJ1-2
v_call: TRBV19
clone_size: NA
cdr3_length: 14
d_call: NA

cdr3_aa: CASSPPGQTLANYGYTF
cdr3_nt: TGTGCCAGCAGCCCCCCGGGACAGACTTTAGCTAACTATGGCTACACCTTC
j_call: TRBJ1-2
v_call: TRBV28
clone_size: NA
cdr3_length: 17
d_call: TRBD1

cdr3_aa: CAWTMGRNEQFF
cdr3_nt: TGTGCCTGGACCATGGGGAGGAATGAGCAGTTCTTC
j_call: TRBJ2-1
v_call: TRBV30
clone_size: NA
cdr3_length: 12
d_call: NA

cdr3_aa: CASSPSNRGLTEGYTF
cdr3_nt: TGTGCCAGCAGCCCTTCAAATAGGGGACTGACGGAAGGCTACACCTTC
j_call: TRBJ1-2
v_call: TRBV7-9
clone_size: NA
cdr3_length: 16
d_call: NA

cdr3_aa: CASSLYGRIPYEQYF
cdr3_nt: TGTGCCAGCAGTTTATATGGGAGGATCCCCTACGAGCAGTACTTC
j_call: TRBJ2-7
v_call: TRBV27
clone_size: NA
cdr3_length: 15
d_call: NA

cdr3_aa: CASSWQGRNEQFF
cdr3_nt: TGTGCCAGCAGTTGGCAGGGCCGGAATGAGCAGTTCTTC
j_call: TRBJ2-1
v_call: TRBV27
clone_size: NA
cdr3_length: 13
d_call: NA

cdr3_aa: CASRPSRVRETQYF
cdr3_nt: TGTGCCAGCAGACCAAGCAGGGTGAGGGAGACCCAGTACTTC
j_call: TRBJ2-5
v_call: TRBV28
clone_size: NA
cdr3_length: 14
d_call: NA

cdr3_aa: CASSAGPQDSSGNTIYF
cdr3_nt: TGCGCCAGCAGCGCCGGACCACAGGATTCCTCTGGAAACACCATATATTTT
j_call: TRBJ1-3
v_call: TRBV5-1
clone_size: NA
cdr3_length: 17
d_call: NA

cdr3_aa: CASSADGSSFGYTF
cdr3_nt: TGCGCCAGCAGCGCCGACGGGAGCTCCTTTGGCTACACCTTC
j_call: TRBJ1-2
v_call: TRBV5-1
clone_size: once
cdr3_length: 14
d_call: NA

cdr3_aa: CASSVEEGNTIYF
cdr3_nt: TGTGCCAGCAGCGTCGAGGAAGGAAACACCATATATTTT
j_call: TRBJ1-3
v_call: TRBV9
clone_size: NA
cdr3_length: 13
d_call: NA

cdr3_aa: CASSQVGSYEQYF
cdr3_nt: TGCGCCAGCAGCCAGGTGGGCAGCTACGAGCAGTACTTC
j_call: TRBJ2-7
v_call: TRBV4-1
clone_size: NA
cdr3_length: 13
d_call: NA

cdr3_aa: CASSYGGDWTGELFF
cdr3_nt: TGTGCCAGCAGTTACGGGGGGGATTGGACCGGGGAGCTGTTTTTT
j_call: TRBJ2-2
v_call: TRBV6-5
clone_size: NA
cdr3_length: 15
d_call: TRBD2